These T cell receptor beta chains were read from a single sample in a study of memory CD8 T cells in hepatitis C reinfection. Here immunoSEQ multiplex PCR was the method, and the copy in TCRdb shows in-frame clones only, minus some. This table has some 46,000 clones, roughly 89% appearing once. The sequenced sample consisted of naive CD8+ T cells sorted from blood. Receptors were obtained from a man aged 18 to 30 with hepatitis C virus infection. Each CDR3 is given with its conserved first and last residue. A D gene is named only where the DNA matches it firmly. Where a row states a size, it is once, few, many or the class of an expanded clone; other rows omit it.

abundance	d_gene	j_gene	v_gene	CDR3aa	CDR3nt
NA	TRBD1	TRBJ2-3	TRBV15	CATSSPPGQGATDTQYF	TGTGCCACCAGCAGTCCCCCCGGACAGGGGGCTACAGATACGCAGTATTTT
NA	NA	TRBJ1-1	TRBV6-1	CASSGRAYDTEAFF	TGTGCCAGCAGTGGCAGGGCCTATGACACTGAAGCTTTCTTT
once	NA	TRBJ2-1	TRBV7-6	CASSDVDREQFF	TGTGCCAGCAGCGACGTCGACAGGGAGCAGTTCTTC
few	NA	TRBJ2-2	TRBV10-3	CAISDPLTGELFF	TGTGCCATCAGTGATCCACTAACCGGGGAGCTGTTTTTT
NA	TRBD2	TRBJ2-3	TRBV27	CASSLSISGRDAQYF	TGTGCCAGCAGTTTATCTATTAGCGGGAGGGATGCGCAGTATTTT
NA	NA	TRBJ1-1	TRBV30	CACAPAGGNTEAFF	TGTGCCTGCGCCCCAGCGGGGGGGAACACTGAAGCTTTCTTT
NA	TRBD2	TRBJ2-4	TRBV19	CASSSWEGKNIQYF	TGTGCCAGTAGTTCCTGGGAGGGCAAAAACATTCAGTACTTC
NA	NA	TRBJ1-2	TRBV7-9	CASGEVGGYGYTF	TGTGCCAGCGGTGAGGTGGGGGGCTATGGCTACACCTTC
NA	TRBD1	TRBJ2-7	TRBV15	CATSRVGQGAHEQYF	TGTGCCACCAGCAGAGTGGGACAGGGTGCCCACGAGCAGTACTTC
NA	TRBD1	TRBJ1-1	TRBV7-9	CASSLGQGLWGAFF	TGTGCCAGCAGCTTAGGACAGGGCCTATGGGGAGCTTTCTTT
NA	TRBD1	TRBJ2-2	TRBV4-3	CASSPSPFAYTRDRNTGELFF	TGCGCCAGCAGCCCCTCCCCGTTCGCTTATACCCGGGACAGGAACACCGGGGAGCTGTTTTTT
NA	NA	TRBJ2-5	TRBV7-9	CASSLGLEETQYF	TGTGCCAGCAGCTTAGGACTGGAAGAGACCCAGTACTTC
once	TRBD1	TRBJ2-7	TRBV6-6	CASSYADRGYEQYF	TGTGCCAGCAGTTACGCCGACAGGGGGTACGAGCAGTACTTC
NA	NA	TRBJ2-1	TRBV27	CASSLTAGATYNEQFF	TGTGCCAGCAGTTTAACGGCGGGGGCGACCTACAATGAGCAGTTCTTC
NA	TRBD1	TRBJ2-7	TRBV4-1	CASSPGQGLHEQYF	TGCGCCAGCAGCCCGGGACAGGGGCTGCACGAGCAGTACTTC
NA	NA	TRBJ2-3	TRBV10-1	CASSEDRLADTQYF	TGCGCCAGCAGTGAGGACAGGTTGGCAGATACGCAGTATTTT
NA	TRBD1	TRBJ2-3	TRBV7-9	CASSMDRPHTDTQYF	TGTGCCAGCAGCATGGACAGGCCCCACACAGATACGCAGTATTTT
NA	NA	TRBJ2-7	TRBV5-4	CASSSFYEQYF	TGTGCCAGCAGTTCCTTCTACGAGCAGTACTTC
NA	NA	TRBJ2-1	TRBV7-6	CASRPPRATETYNEQFF	TGTGCCAGCAGGCCTCCCAGGGCCACCGAGACCTACAATGAGCAGTTCTTC
NA	NA	TRBJ2-2	TRBV21-1	CASTLDRLGGELFF	TGTGCCAGCACCCTGGACAGGTTGGGCGGGGAGCTGTTTTTT